These 2 T cell receptor beta chains were all obtained from the same sample, sequenced in a study of T cell responses to AZD1222 COVID-19 vaccine. The protocol was immunoSEQ multiplex PCR, while the TCRdb copy is restricted to in-frame clones and leaves out a portion. Of around 84,000 clones in the sample, approximately 92% were seen once. The sample consisted of peripheral blood, taken on day 0 of AZD1222 vaccination. The receptors derive from an adult in good health.

This chain connects TRBV4-3 to TRBJ2-7, with 9 bases lining up with TRBD2. This CDR3 contains 15 residues. CDR1 is LGHNA and CDR2 is YSLEER in the germline V gene. V gave up 4 bases and J gave up 7 bases; unmatched junction bases: 11. In DNA form, the CDR3 reads TGCGCCAGCAGCCTAATAATAGGACTAGCGTGGGAGCAGTACTTC. The encoded protein is CASSLIIGLAWEQYF.

The chain couples TRBV19 to TRBJ2-7; 10 bases are a match to TRBD1. CDR3 length: 15 amino acids. The V gene end was trimmed by 8 bases and the J gene end by 1 base; junction bases not matched to a gene: 8. Germline-derived CDR1 and CDR2 are LNHDA and SQIVND (reference sequence). Here the CDR3 DNA reads TGTGCCAGTCGGAGGACAGGGGGAATGTCCTACGAGCAGTACTTC. This encodes CASRRTGGMSYEQYF.